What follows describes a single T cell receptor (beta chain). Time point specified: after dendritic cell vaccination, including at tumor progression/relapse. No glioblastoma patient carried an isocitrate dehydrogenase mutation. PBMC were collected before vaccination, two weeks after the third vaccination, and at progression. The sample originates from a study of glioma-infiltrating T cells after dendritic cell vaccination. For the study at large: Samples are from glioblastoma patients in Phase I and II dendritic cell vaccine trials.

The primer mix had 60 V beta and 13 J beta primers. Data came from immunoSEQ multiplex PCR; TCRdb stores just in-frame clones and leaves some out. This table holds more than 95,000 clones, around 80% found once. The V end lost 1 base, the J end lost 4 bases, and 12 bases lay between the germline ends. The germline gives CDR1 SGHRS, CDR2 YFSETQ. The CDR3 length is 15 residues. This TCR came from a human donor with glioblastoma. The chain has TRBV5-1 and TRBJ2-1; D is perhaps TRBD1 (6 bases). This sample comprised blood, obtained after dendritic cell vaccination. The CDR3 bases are TGCGCCAGCAGCTTGCGCAGGGGCGGTTACAATGAGCAGTTCTTC. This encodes CASSLRRGGYNEQFF.